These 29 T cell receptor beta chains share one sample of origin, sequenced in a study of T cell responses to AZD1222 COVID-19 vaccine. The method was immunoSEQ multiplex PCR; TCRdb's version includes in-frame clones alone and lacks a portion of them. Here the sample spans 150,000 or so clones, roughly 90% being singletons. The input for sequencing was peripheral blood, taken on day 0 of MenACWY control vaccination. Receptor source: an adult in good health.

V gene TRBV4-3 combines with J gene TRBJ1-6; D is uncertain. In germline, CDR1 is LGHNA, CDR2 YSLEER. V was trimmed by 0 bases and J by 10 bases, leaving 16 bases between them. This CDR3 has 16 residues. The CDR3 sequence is CASSQEVWQLGSPLHF. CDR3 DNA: TGCGCCAGCAGCCAAGAGGTGTGGCAATTGGGCTCACCCCTCCACTTT.

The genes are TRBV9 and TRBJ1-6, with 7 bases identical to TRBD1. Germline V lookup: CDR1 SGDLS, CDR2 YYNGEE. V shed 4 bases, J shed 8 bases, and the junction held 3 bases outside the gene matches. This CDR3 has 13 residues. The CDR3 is CASSRGLDSPLHF. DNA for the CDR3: TGTGCCAGCAGCAGGGGGCTTGATTCACCCCTCCACTTT.

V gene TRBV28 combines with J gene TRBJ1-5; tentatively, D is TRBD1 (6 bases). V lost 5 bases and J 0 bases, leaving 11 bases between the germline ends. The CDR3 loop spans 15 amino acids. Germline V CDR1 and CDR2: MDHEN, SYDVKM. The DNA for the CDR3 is TGTGCCAGCAGTACGACAGGAGGTAGCAATCAGCCCCAGCATTTT. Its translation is CASSTTGGSNQPQHF.

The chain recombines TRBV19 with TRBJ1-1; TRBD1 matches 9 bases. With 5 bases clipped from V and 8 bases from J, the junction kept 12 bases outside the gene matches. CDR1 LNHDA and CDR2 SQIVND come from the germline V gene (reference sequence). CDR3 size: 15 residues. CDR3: CASSLPGQGGFEAFF. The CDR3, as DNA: TGTGCCAGTAGTTTACCGGGACAGGGTGGCTTCGAAGCTTTCTTT.

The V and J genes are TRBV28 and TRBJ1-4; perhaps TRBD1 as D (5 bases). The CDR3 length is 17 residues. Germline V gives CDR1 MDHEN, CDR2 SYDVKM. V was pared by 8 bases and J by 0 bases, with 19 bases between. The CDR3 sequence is CASRRARTGATNEKLFF. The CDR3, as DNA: TGTGCCAGCCGCAGGGCAAGGACTGGGGCAACTAATGAAAAACTGTTTTTT.

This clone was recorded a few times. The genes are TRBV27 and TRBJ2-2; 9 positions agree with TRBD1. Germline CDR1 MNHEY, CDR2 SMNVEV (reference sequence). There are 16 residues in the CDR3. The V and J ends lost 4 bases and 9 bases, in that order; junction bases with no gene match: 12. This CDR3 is CASSSKGTGFPWELFF. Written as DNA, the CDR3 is TGTGCCAGCAGTTCAAAAGGGACAGGGTTCCCGTGGGAGCTGTTTTTT.

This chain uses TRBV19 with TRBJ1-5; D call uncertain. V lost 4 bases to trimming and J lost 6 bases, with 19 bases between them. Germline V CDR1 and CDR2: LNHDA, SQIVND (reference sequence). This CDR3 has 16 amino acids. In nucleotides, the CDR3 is TGTGCCAGTAGTACCCCCCGGGGAGGGATGAGTCAGCCCCAGCATTTT. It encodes CASSTPRGGMSQPQHF.

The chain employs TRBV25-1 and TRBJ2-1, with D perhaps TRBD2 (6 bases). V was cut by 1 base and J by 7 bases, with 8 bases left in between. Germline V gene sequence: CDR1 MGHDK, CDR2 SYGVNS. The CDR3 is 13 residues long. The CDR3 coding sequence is TGTGCCAGCAGTGAATCCCGGGGGAATGAGCAGTTCTTC. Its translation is CASSESRGNEQFF.

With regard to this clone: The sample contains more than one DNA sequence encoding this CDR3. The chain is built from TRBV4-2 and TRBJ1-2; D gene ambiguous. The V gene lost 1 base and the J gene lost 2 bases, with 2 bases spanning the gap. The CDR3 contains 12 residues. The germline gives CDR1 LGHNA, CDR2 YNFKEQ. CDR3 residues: CASSQGNYGYTF. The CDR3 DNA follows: TGTGCCAGCAGCCAAGGAAACTATGGCTACACCTTC.

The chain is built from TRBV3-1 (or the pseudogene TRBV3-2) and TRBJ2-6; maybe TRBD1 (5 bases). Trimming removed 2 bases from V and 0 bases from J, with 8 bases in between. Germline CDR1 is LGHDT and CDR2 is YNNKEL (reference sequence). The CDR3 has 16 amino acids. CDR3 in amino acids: CASSQQTGSGANVLTF. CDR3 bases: TGTGCCAGCAGCCAACAAACAGGCTCTGGGGCCAACGTCCTGACTTTC.

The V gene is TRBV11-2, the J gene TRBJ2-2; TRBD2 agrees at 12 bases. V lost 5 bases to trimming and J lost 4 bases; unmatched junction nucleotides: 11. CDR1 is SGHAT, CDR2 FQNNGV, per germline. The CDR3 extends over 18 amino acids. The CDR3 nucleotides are TGTGCCAGCAGCCTCCGATTCCTAGCGGGAGGGCCCACCGGGGAGCTGTTTTTT. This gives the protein CASSLRFLAGGPTGELFF. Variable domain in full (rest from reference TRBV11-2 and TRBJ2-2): EAGVAQSPRYKIIEKRQSVAFWCNPISGHATLYWYQQILGQGPKLLIQFQNNGVVDDSQLPKDRFSAERLKGVDSTLKIQPAKLEDSAVYLCASSLRFLAGGPTGELFFGEGSRLTVL.

The CDR3 DNA reads TGTGCCAGCGGGCAGCACAGGGGCTACGAGCAGTACTTC. Its translation: CASGQHRGYEQYF. The V gene is TRBV21-1, the J gene TRBJ2-7; the D call TRBD1 from the table was never checked on the DNA. TRBV21-1 is tagged as a pseudogene. The CDR3 has 13 amino acids.

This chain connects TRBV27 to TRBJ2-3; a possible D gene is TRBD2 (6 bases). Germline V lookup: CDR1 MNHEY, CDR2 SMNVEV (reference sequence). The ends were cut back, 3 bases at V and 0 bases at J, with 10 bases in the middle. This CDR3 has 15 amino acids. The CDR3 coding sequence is TGTGCCAGCAGTTTGCGGGGATCAAGCACAGATACGCAGTATTTT. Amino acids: CASSLRGSSTDTQYF.

CDR3 residues: CASGHEAYEQYV. DNA of the CDR3: TGTGCCAGCGGACACGAGGCCTACGAGCAGTACGTC. The gene calls are TRBV28 and TRBJ2-7, with a weak D call TRBD1 (5 bases). Per the germline V gene, CDR1 is MDHEN and CDR2 is SYDVKM. CDR3 length: 12 residues. Between the trimmed V and J ends, which lost 8 bases and 2 bases, there was a span of 10 bases.

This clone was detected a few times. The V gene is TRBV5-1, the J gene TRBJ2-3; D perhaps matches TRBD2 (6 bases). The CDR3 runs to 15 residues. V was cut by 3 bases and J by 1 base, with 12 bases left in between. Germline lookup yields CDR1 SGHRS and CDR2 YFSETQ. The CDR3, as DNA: TGCGCCAGCAGCTCCGGGACTCAAGGCACAGATACGCAGTATTTT. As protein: CASSSGTQGTDTQYF.

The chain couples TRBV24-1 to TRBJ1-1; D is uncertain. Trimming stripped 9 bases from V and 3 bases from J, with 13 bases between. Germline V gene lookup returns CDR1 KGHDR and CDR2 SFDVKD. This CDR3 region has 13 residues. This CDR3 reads CATSDPGDTEAFF. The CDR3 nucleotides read TGTGCCACCTCGGACCCTGGGGACACTGAAGCTTTCTTT.

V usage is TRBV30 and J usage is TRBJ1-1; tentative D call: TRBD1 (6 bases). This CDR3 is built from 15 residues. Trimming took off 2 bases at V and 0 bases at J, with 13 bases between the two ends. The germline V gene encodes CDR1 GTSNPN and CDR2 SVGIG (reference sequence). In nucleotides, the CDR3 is TGTGCCTGGAGTACGGGACACCTTGTGAACACTGAAGCTTTCTTT. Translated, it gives CAWSTGHLVNTEAFF.

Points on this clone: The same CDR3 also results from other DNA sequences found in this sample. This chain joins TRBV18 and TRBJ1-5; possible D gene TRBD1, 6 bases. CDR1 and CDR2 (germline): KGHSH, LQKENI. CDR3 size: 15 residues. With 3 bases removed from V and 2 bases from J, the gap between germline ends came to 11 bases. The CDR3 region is CASSPQQGGNQPQHF. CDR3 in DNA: TGTGCCAGCTCACCGCAACAGGGTGGCAATCAGCCCCAGCATTTT.

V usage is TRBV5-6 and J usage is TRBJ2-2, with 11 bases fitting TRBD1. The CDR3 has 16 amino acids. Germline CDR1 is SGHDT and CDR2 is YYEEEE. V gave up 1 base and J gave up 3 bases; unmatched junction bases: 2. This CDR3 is CASSLRGQGDTGELFF. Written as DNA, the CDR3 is TGTGCCAGCAGCTTGCGGGGACAGGGGGACACCGGGGAGCTGTTTTTT. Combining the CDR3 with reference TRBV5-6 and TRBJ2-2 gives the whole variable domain DAGVTQSPTHLIKTRGQQVTLRCSPKSGHDTVSWYQQALGQGPQFIFQYYEEEERQRGNFPDRFSGHQFPNYSSELNVNALLLGDSALYLCASSLRGQGDTGELFFGEGSRLTVL.

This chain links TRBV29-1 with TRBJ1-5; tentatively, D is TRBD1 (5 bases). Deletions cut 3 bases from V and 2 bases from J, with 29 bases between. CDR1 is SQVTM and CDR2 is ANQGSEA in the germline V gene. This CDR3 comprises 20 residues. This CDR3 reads CSVEGKVARDVLLGNQPQHF. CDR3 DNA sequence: TGCAGCGTTGAGGGGAAGGTGGCCAGGGATGTATTGTTGGGCAATCAGCCCCAGCATTTT.

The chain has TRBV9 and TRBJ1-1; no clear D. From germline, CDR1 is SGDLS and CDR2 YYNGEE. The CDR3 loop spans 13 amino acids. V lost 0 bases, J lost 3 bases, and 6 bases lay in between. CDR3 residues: CASSVARDTEAFF. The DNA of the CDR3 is TGTGCCAGCAGCGTAGCAAGAGACACTGAAGCTTTCTTT.

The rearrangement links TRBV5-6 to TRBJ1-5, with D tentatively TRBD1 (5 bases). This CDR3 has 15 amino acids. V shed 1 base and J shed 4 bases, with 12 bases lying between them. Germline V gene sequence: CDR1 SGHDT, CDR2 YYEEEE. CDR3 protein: CASSLFETANQPQHF. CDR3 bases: TGTGCCAGCAGCTTGTTTGAGACAGCTAATCAGCCCCAGCATTTT.

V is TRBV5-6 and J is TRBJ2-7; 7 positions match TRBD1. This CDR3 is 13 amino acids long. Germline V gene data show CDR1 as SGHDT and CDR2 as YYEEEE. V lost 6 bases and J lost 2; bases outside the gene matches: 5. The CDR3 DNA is TGTGCCAGCACCCCGGGACAGACCTACGAGCAGTACTTC. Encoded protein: CASTPGQTYEQYF.

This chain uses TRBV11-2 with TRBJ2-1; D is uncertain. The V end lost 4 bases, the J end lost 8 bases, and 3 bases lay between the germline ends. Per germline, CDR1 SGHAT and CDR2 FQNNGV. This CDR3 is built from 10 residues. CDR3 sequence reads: CASSSHEQFF. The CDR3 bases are TGTGCCAGCAGCTCCCATGAGCAGTTCTTC.

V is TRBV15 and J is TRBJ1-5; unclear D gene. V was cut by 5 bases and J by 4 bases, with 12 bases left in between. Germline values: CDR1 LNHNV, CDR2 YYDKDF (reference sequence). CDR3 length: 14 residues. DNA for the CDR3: TGTGCCACCAGCCCCCACGCAGGTAATCAGCCCCAGCATTTT. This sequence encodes CATSPHAGNQPQHF.

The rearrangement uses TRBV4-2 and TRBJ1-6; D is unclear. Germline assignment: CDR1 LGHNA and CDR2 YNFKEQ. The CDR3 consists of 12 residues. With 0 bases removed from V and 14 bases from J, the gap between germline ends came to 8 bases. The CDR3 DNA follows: TGTGCCAGCAGCCAAGACCGAATGACCCTCCACTTT. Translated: CASSQDRMTLHF.

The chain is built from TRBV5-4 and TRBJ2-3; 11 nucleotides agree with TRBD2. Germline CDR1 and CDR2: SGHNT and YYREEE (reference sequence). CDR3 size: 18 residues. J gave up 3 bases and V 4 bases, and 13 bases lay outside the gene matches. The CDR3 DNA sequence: TGTGCCAGCAGCAGGGGGGGCCGACTAGCGGGAAATACAGATACGCAGTATTTT. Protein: CASSRGGRLAGNTDTQYF.

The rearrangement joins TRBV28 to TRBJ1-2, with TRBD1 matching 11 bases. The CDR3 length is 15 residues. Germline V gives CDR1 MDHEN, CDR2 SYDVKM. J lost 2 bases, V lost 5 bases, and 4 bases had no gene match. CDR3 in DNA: TGTGCCAGCAGTCTTGGGACAGGGGGAAACTATGGCTACACCTTC. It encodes CASSLGTGGNYGYTF.

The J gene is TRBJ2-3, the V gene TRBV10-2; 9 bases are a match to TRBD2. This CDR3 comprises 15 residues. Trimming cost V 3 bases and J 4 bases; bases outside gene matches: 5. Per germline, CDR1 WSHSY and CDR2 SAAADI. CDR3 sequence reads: CASSEILAGSDTQYF. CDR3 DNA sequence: TGCGCCAGCAGTGAAATCCTAGCGGGGTCAGATACGCAGTATTTT.